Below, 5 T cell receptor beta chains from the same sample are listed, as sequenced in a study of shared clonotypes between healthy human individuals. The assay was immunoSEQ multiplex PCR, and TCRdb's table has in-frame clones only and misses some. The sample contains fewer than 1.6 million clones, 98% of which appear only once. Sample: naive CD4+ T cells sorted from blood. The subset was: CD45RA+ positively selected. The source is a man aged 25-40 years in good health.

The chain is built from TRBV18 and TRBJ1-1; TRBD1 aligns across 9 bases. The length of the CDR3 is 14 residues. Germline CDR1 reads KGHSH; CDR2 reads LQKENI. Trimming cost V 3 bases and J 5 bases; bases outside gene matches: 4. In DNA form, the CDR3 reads TGTGCCAGCTCACCTACGGGACAGGGTACTGAAGCTTTCTTT. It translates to CASSPTGQGTEAFF.

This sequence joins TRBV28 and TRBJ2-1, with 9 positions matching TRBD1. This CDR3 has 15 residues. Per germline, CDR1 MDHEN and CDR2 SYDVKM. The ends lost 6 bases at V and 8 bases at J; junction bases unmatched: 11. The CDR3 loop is CASSQPGQGYDEQFF. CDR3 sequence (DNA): TGTGCCAGCAGCCAACCGGGACAGGGTTACGATGAGCAGTTCTTC.

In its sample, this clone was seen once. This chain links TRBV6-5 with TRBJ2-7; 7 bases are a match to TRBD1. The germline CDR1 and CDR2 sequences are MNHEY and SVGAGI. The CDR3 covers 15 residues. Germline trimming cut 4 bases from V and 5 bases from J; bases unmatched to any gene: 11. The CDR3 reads CASSSYPLQGNEQYF. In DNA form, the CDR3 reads TGTGCCAGCAGTTCGTACCCTTTACAGGGGAACGAGCAGTACTTC.

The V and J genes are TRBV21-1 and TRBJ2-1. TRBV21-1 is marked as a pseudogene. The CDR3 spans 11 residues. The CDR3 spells CATWGTNEQFF. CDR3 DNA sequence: TGTGCCACATGGGGAACCAATGAGCAGTTCTTC.

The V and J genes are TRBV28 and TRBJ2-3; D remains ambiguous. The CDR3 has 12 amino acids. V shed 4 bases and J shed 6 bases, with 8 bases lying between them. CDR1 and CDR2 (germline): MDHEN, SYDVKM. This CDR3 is CASSSRADTQYF. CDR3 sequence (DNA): TGTGCCAGCAGTTCCCGGGCTGATACGCAGTATTTT.